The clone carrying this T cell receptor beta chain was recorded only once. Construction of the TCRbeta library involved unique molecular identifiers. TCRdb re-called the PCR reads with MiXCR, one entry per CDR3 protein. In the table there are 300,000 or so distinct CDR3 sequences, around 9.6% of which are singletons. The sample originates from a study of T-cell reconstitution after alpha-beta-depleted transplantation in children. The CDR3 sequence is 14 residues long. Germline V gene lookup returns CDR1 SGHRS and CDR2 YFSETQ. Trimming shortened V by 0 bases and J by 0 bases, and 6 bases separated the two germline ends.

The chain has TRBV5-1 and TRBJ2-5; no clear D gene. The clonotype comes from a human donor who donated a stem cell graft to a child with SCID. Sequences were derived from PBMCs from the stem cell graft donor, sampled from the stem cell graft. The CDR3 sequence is CASSLANHQETQYF. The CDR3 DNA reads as TGCGCCAGCAGCTTGGCAAACCACCAAGAGACCCAGTACTTC.